The clone carrying this T cell receptor (beta chain) occurred a few times. V lost 0 bases and J 2 bases, leaving 11 bases between the germline ends. The CDR3 sequence is 16 residues long. Germline CDR1 PRHDT, CDR2 FYEKMQ (reference sequence). This sample is drawn from a study of T-cell reconstitution after alpha-beta-depleted transplantation in children. This sample's TCRbeta library carried unique molecular identifier barcodes. TCRdb analysed the PCR reads with MiXCR anew, one entry per CDR3 protein. In the table there are about 610,000 distinct CDR3 sequences, roughly a tenth of which are singletons.

This material consisted of PBMCs from the stem cell graft donor, taken from the stem cell graft. V gene TRBV13 combines with J gene TRBJ2-1, with D unresolved. This receptor was taken from a human donor who donated a stem cell graft to a child with acute myeloid leukemia. CDR3 amino acids: CASSLGGKGAYNEQFF. The CDR3 bases are TGTGCCAGCAGCTTAGGTGGTAAGGGTGCCTACAATGAGCAGTTCTTC.